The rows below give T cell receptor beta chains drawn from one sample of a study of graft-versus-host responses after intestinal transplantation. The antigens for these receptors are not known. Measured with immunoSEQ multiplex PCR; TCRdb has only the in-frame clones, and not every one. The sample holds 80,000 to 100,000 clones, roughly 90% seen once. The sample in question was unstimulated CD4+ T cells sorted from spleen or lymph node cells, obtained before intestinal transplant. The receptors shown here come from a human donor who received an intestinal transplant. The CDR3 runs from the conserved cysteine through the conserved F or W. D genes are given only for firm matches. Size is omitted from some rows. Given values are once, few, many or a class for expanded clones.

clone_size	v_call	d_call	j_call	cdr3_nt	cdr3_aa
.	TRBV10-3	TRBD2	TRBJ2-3	TGTGCCATCAAGGTAGCGGGGGGGCCAGATACGCAGTATTTT	CAIKVAGGPDTQYF
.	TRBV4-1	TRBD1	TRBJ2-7	TGCGCCAGCAGCCTTACTCCAGGACAGGGCGCCTACGAGCAGTACTTC	CASSLTPGQGAYEQYF
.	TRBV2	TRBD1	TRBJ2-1	TGTGCCACACTGGACAGGGAGTTCGATGAGCAGTTCTTC	CATLDREFDEQFF
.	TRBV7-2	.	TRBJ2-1	TGTGCCAGCAGCTTGTCGTCGTACTATAATGAGCAGTTCTTC	CASSLSSYYNEQFF
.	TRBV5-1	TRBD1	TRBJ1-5	TGCGCCAGCAGCCCAGGGGGCGACGATCAGCCCCAGCATTTT	CASSPGGDDQPQHF
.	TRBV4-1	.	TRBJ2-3	TGCGCCAGCAGCCAAGAAAGAGGCTTTCGGGATACGCAGTATTTT	CASSQERGFRDTQYF
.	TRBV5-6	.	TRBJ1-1	TGTGCCAGCAACAGGGTTAACACTGAAGCTTTCTTT	CASNRVNTEAFF
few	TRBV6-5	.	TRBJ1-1	TGTGCCAGCAGAAAGAGGTTCGTCACTGAAGCTTTCTTT	CASRKRFVTEAFF
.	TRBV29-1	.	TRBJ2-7	TGCAGCGTTGCGCGGCAGGGAAACGGCGAGCAGTACTTC	CSVARQGNGEQYF
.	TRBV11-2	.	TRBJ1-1	TGTGCCAGCAGCCGAGGGGGGGGGAACACTGAAGCTTTCTTT	CASSRGGGNTEAFF
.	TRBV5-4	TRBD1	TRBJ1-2	TGTGCCAGCAGCCCTGACAGGGCGCATGGCTACACCTTC	CASSPDRAHGYTF
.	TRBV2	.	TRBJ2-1	TGTGCCAGCAGTGATTGGGCGGGTGAGCAGTTCTTC	CASSDWAGEQFF
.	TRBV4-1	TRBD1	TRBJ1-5	TGCGCCAGCGGGCAGACAGGGGTCCAATTCGGTCAGCCCCAGCATTTT	CASGQTGVQFGQPQHF
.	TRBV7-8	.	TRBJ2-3	TGTGCCAGCAGCCCCCACACAGATACGCAGTATTTT	CASSPHTDTQYF
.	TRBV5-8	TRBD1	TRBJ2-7	TGTGCCAGCAGACAGCCCGGGACAGGGGAAGAGCAGTACTTC	CASRQPGTGEEQYF
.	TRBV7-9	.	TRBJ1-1	TGTGCCAGCAGCCAAAGCACCCGTGAAGCTTTCTTT	CASSQSTREAFF
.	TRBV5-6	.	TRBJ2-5	TGTGCCAGCAGCTTGGTGTTCCCGGGAGAGACCCAGTACTTC	CASSLVFPGETQYF
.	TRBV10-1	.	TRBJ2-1	TGCGCCAGCAGCCAGCGACTAAACTACAATGAGCAGTTCTTC	CASSQRLNYNEQFF
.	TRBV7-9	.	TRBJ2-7	TGTGCCCGCCCTAACTGGGACGGGGACTACGAGCAGTACTTC	CARPNWDGDYEQYF
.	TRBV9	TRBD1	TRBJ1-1	TGTGCCAGCAGCGTGCTAGGGACAGGGGTCACTGAAGCTTTCTTT	CASSVLGTGVTEAFF
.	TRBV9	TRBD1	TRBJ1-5	TGTGCCAGCAGCCTCGGACAGGGAAGGCAGCCCCAGCATTTT	CASSLGQGRQPQHF
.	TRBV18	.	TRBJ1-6	TGTGCCAGCTCACCGCGGGACGGTAATTCACCCCTCCACTTT	CASSPRDGNSPLHF
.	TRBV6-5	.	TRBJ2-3	TGTGCCAGCACGGGAGATACGCAGTATTTT	CASTGDTQYF